Following are 30 T cell receptor beta chains from one sample sequenced in a study of Graves' ophthalmopathy and Graves' hyperthyroidism. Using RNA transcripts, the TCR beta CDR3 regions were amplified. Investigators did first-round RT-PCR with HTBI primers, then second-round multiplex PCR. MiXCR, run by TCRdb on the multiplex PCR reads, gives a single entry per CDR3 protein. The top ten clones hold around 8.9% of a sample with roughly 160,000 distinct CDR3 sequences, around 40% of them seen once. Input material: peripheral blood. The receptors originated from a man aged 25 to 40 with Graves' ophthalmopathy.

This clonotype was counted at least ten times. The gene calls are TRBV27 and TRBJ2-7; a weak D match, TRBD2 (5 bases). The CDR3 runs to 14 residues. In germline, CDR1 is MNHEY, CDR2 SMNVEV (reference sequence). V was clipped by 0 bases and J by 2 bases, with 8 bases between them. CDR3 sequence: CASSLSVGTYEQYF. CDR3 nucleotide sequence: TGTGCCAGCAGTTTATCCGTCGGGACCTACGAGCAGTACTTC.

This clonotype has only a few counts. This sequence joins TRBV7-8 and TRBJ2-7; D ambiguous. Looked up from germline, CDR1 is SGHVS and CDR2 is FQNEAQ. The length of the CDR3 is 14 residues. Trimming took off 2 bases at V and 2 bases at J, with 10 bases between the two ends. The CDR3 region is CASSLSDGTYEQYF. DNA of the CDR3: TGTGCCAGCAGCTTATCGGACGGCACCTACGAGCAGTACTTC.

This clonotype was observed at least ten times. V and J are TRBV15 and TRBJ2-7; D might be TRBD2 (7 bases). Germline loops: CDR1 LNHNV, CDR2 YYDKDF (reference sequence). The CDR3 has 16 residues. The V gene lost 0 bases and the J gene lost 2 bases, with 14 bases spanning the gap. CDR3 residues: CATSREARGGTYEQYF. CDR3 in DNA: TGTGCCACCAGCAGAGAGGCAAGGGGGGGGACCTACGAGCAGTACTTC.

This clonotype was found many times. The genes are TRBV27 and TRBJ2-7; 10 bases are shared with TRBD1. V was pared by 6 bases and J by 2 bases, with 7 bases of the junction left unmatched. The CDR3 is 15 residues long. Germline CDR1 MNHEY, CDR2 SMNVEV (reference sequence). The chain's CDR3 is CASSIGTGAPYEQYF. Written as DNA, the CDR3 is TGTGCCAGCAGCATAGGGACAGGGGCGCCCTACGAGCAGTACTTC.

The chain is built from TRBV12-3 or TRBV12-4 and TRBJ1-2, with TRBD1 as a possible D gene (5 bases). The CDR3 loop spans 15 amino acids. V lost 5 bases and J 2 bases, leaving 15 bases between the germline ends. CDR3 protein: CASSHLSGGNYGYTF. CDR3 nucleotides: TGTGCCAGCAGTCACCTGTCCGGGGGGAACTATGGCTACACCTTC.

Here the CDR3 DNA reads TGTGCTAGTGGTTTCAAGATCGGGACACCTAACTATGGCTACACCTTC. As protein: CASGFKIGTPNYGYTF. This chain connects TRBV12-5 to TRBJ1-2; maybe TRBD1 (6 bases). The CDR3 totals 16 residues. V was cut by 3 bases and J by 0 bases, with 14 bases left in between. CDR1 and CDR2 from the germline V gene are LGHNT and FRNRAP.

The V call is TRBV6-1, the J call TRBJ1-6; D is uncertain. The CDR3 has 14 amino acids. V was trimmed by 5 bases and J by 7 bases, leaving 12 bases between them. From germline, CDR1 is MNHNS and CDR2 SASEGT. CDR3: CASSPKTGNSPLHF. CDR3 DNA sequence: TGTGCCAGCAGTCCCAAAACGGGGAATTCACCCCTCCACTTT.

The genes are TRBV20-1 and TRBJ1-5; D is unclear. Germline CDR1 is DFQATT and CDR2 is SNEGSKA (reference sequence). V shed 5 bases and J shed 6 bases, with 11 bases lying between them. There are 12 residues in the CDR3. DNA for the CDR3: TGCAGTGCTTCCCGGTTGGGTCAGCCCCAGCATTTT. It specifies CSASRLGQPQHF.

The table lists this clonotype with many counts. J is TRBJ2-4 and V is TRBV28; D might be TRBD2 (5 bases). The V gene lost 5 bases and the J gene lost 0 bases, with 17 bases spanning the gap. The length of the CDR3 is 17 residues. Germline V gene sequence: CDR1 MDHEN, CDR2 SYDVKM. CDR3 nucleotide sequence: TGTGCCAGCAGTCATACTAGTTCCGGTTTAGCCAAAAACATTCAGTACTTC. It is translated as CASSHTSSGLAKNIQYF.

The rearrangement joins TRBV6-2 or TRBV6-3 to TRBJ1-1; D unclear. CDR1 is MNHEY, CDR2 SVGEGT, per germline. CDR3 length equals 11 residues. V lost 5 bases and J 10 bases, leaving 11 bases between the germline ends. The CDR3 nucleotides are TGTGCCAGCAGTAACCGACGACGAGCTTTCTTT. This translates into CASSNRRRAFF.

The gene calls are TRBV20-1 and TRBJ1-1; D remains ambiguous. The V end lost 3 bases, the J end lost 1 base, and 12 bases lay between the germline ends. This CDR3 has 14 residues. Germline CDR1 DFQATT, CDR2 SNEGSKA (reference sequence). CDR3 DNA sequence: TGCAGTGCTAGGGATCCGGCAAAGAACACTGAAGCTTTCTTT. It yields the protein CSARDPAKNTEAFF.

Ten or more counts support this clonotype. The rearrangement joins TRBV27 to TRBJ1-6; 8 bases fit TRBD1. With V trimmed by 3 bases and J by 6 bases, 7 bases remained unmatched. The germline CDR1 and CDR2 sequences are MNHEY and SMNVEV (reference sequence). This CDR3 region has 16 residues. The CDR3 DNA follows: TGTGCCAGCAGTTTCAGGGGGCGCGGAGGTAATTCACCCCTCCACTTT. The encoded protein is CASSFRGRGGNSPLHF.

This clonotype appeared many times. This rearrangement joins TRBV30 to TRBJ2-7; D is uncertain. CDR3 length: 13 amino acids. The germline gives CDR1 GTSNPN, CDR2 SVGIG (reference sequence). Trimming pared 0 bases from V and 7 bases from J, leaving 13 bases between. The CDR3 coding sequence is TGTGCCTGGAGTGTTGACGGCGCTTGGGAGCAGTACTTC. Amino acid sequence: CAWSVDGAWEQYF. Based on the CDR3 plus reference TRBV30 and TRBJ2-7, the full variable domain is SQTIHQWPATLVQPVGSPLSLECTVEGTSNPNLYWYRQAAGRGLQLLFYSVGIGQISSEVPQNLSASRPQDRQFILSSKKLLLSDSGFYLCAWSVDGAWEQYFGPGTRLTVT.

In this sample, this clonotype turned up many times. V and J are TRBV2 and TRBJ2-7; D is ambiguous. The CDR3 has 13 residues. Between the trimmed V and J ends, which lost 7 bases and 2 bases, there was a span of 12 bases. CDR1 is SNHLY and CDR2 is FYNNEI in the germline V gene. The DNA of the CDR3 is TGTGCCAGCACAAAGGGCGGACCCTACGAGCAGTACTTC. Its translation: CASTKGGPYEQYF.

This clonotype was seen repeatedly, ten times or more. The DNA for the CDR3 is TGTGCCAGCAGTTCCCCAGGCCTAGCGGCAACCTACGAGCAGTACTTC. Translated, it gives CASSSPGLAATYEQYF. This chain joins TRBV6-5 and TRBJ2-7; 7 positions match TRBD2. Germline values: CDR1 MNHEY, CDR2 SVGAGI. The CDR3 has 16 amino acids. Unmatched junction bases numbered 11, after V lost 4 bases and J lost 2 bases.

This sequence joins TRBV7-6 and TRBJ1-1; 7 bases align to TRBD1. Germline V gene sequence: CDR1 SGHVS, CDR2 FNYEAQ. The trim removed 5 bases at V and 3 bases at J, leaving 12 bases unmatched. The CDR3 consists of 16 residues. DNA of the CDR3: TGTGCCAGCAGCGTAACCCGACAGGGTACGGACACTGAAGCTTTCTTT. This gives the protein CASSVTRQGTDTEAFF.

This sequence joins TRBV6-1 and TRBJ1-6; TRBD1 aligns across 8 bases. CDR1 and CDR2 from the germline V gene are MNHNS and SASEGT. V trimming: 7 bases; J trimming: 7 bases; junction bases outside the gene matches: 6. There are 14 residues in the CDR3. The CDR3 DNA is TGTGCCAGCACCGAACAGGGGGGCAATTCACCCCTCCACTTT. Encoded protein: CASTEQGGNSPLHF.

V and J are TRBV11-1 and TRBJ2-7; D gene ambiguous. Germline lookup yields CDR1 SGHAT and CDR2 FQDESV (reference sequence). Trimming pared 5 bases from V and 2 bases from J, leaving 10 bases between. The CDR3 runs 13 residues. Written as DNA, the CDR3 is TGTGCCAGCAGCCCAGACTTGACCTACGAGCAGTACTTC. Its protein is CASSPDLTYEQYF.

This clonotype was counted many times. The chain has TRBV10-3 and TRBJ1-5; TRBD1 might be the D (5 bases). CDR1 ENHRY and CDR2 SYGVKD come from the germline V gene. With 4 bases removed from V and 4 bases from J, the gap between germline ends came to 11 bases. This CDR3 contains 14 residues. The CDR3, as DNA: TGTGCCATCAGTGGGGGACGGGAAAATCAGCCCCAGCATTTT. The encoded protein is CAISGGRENQPQHF.

This clonotype is categorized as large. This chain joins TRBV12-3 or TRBV12-4 and TRBJ1-5; TRBD1 matches at 7 bases. J lost 0 bases, V lost 6 bases, and 8 bases had no gene match. CDR3 length equals 16 residues. CDR3 residues: CASSQRQGLSNQPQHF. The CDR3 DNA is TGTGCCAGCAGCCAGCGACAGGGTCTTAGCAATCAGCCCCAGCATTTT.

At least ten counts were recorded for this clonotype. The rearrangement links TRBV7-2 to TRBJ2-7; 12 nucleotides agree with TRBD1. The CDR3 totals 13 residues. With V trimmed by 5 bases and J by 7 bases, 3 bases remained unmatched. Germline loops: CDR1 SGHTA, CDR2 FQGNSA. CDR3 protein: CASSGTGGWEQYF. In DNA, the CDR3 is TGTGCCAGCAGCGGGACAGGGGGCTGGGAGCAGTACTTC.

The V and J genes are TRBV28 and TRBJ1-5; D unclear. The V and J ends lost 8 bases and 5 bases respectively, with 16 bases between them. The CDR3 has 14 residues. Germline CDR1 is MDHEN and CDR2 is SYDVKM. Here the CDR3 reads CASSPERVDQPQHF. The CDR3 coding sequence is TGTGCCAGCTCCCCCGAGAGGGTTGATCAGCCCCAGCATTTT.

The sample holds many counts of this clonotype. The chain couples TRBV30 to TRBJ2-7; D may be TRBD2 (5 bases). The CDR3 totals 14 residues. Deletions cut 3 bases from V and 5 bases from J, with 17 bases between. The germline V gene has CDR1 GTSNPN and CDR2 SVGIG (reference sequence). Here the CDR3 DNA reads TGTGCCTGGAGAGTGCTCAACGGGAACAACGAGCAGTACTTC. It translates to CAWRVLNGNNEQYF.

V usage is TRBV28 and J usage is TRBJ1-5; D is perhaps TRBD1 (5 bases). The CDR3 extends over 15 amino acids. With 8 bases removed from V and 8 bases from J, the gap between germline ends came to 22 bases. Germline loops: CDR1 MDHEN, CDR2 SYDVKM. DNA for the CDR3: TGTGCCAGCCCTAGAAGTGGACAACTCCTTGAGCCCCAGCATTTT. This sequence encodes CASPRSGQLLEPQHF.

This clonotype showed up many times. The chain links TRBV19 to TRBJ1-3; D is uncertain. CDR3 size: 11 residues. Per the germline V gene, CDR1 is LNHDA and CDR2 is SQIVND (reference sequence). The V end was cut by 6 bases, the J end by 4 bases, with 4 bases between. The CDR3 coding sequence is TGTGCCAGTAGCCCAGGAAACACCATATATTTT. Translating gives CASSPGNTIYF.

This clonotype was seen a single time. The chain couples TRBV6-2 or TRBV6-3 to TRBJ2-7; D may match TRBD1 or TRBD2 (5 bases each). Germline loops: CDR1 MNHEY, CDR2 SVGEGT. The V end lost 8 bases, the J end lost 6 bases, and 11 bases lay between the germline ends. This CDR3 has 11 residues. In DNA, the CDR3 is TGTGCCAGCGGGGGATACGTCGAGCAGTACTTC. Translated: CASGGYVEQYF.

The J gene is TRBJ1-1, the V gene TRBV6-1; 7 positions agree with TRBD1. In germline, CDR1 is MNHNS, CDR2 SASEGT. Trimming took 3 bases from V and 4 from J; bases not matched to a gene: 5. There are 14 residues in the CDR3. The CDR3 DNA reads as TGTGCCAGCAGTGATAGGACAGGAGGCACTGAAGCTTTCTTT. Translation: CASSDRTGGTEAFF.

This clonotype was counted at least ten times. A much larger clone differs by one base, so this may be a read error. The chain has TRBV12-3 or TRBV12-4 and TRBJ1-5; TRBD1 agrees at 7 bases. This CDR3 contains 15 residues. CDR3 nucleotide sequence: TGTGCCAGCAGTTTGAGACAGGGAGGGAATCCGCCCCAGCATTTT. Translating it yields CASSLRQGGNPPQHF.

This clonotype appeared many times. This chain connects TRBV7-2 to TRBJ2-2; possible D gene TRBD1, 5 bases. V was shortened by 2 bases and J by 5 bases, with 6 bases between the two germline ends. CDR1 is SGHTA and CDR2 is FQGNSA in the germline V gene. This CDR3 is built from 13 residues. The CDR3 nucleotides are TGTGCCAGCAGCTTACGACAGACCGGGGAGCTGTTTTTT. This sequence encodes CASSLRQTGELFF.

This clonotype was seen ten or more times. The CDR3 coding sequence is TGTGCCAGCAGAAAGTTCGACAGTTCGGGGTACGAGCAGTACTTC. It translates to CASRKFDSSGYEQYF. The chain links TRBV6-2 or TRBV6-3 to TRBJ2-7; D is possibly TRBD1 or TRBD2 (5 bases each). The CDR3 is made up of 15 amino acids. The germline V gene encodes CDR1 MNHEY and CDR2 SVGEGT. The germline V and J ends were trimmed by 6 bases and 4 bases, with 19 bases remaining between them.